This T cell receptor (beta chain) was identified during a study of T cell clonotyping in hematopoietic cell transplantation. Overall study results and limits: At the given depth, recipient repertoires were over 97% de novo clonotypes. No sorting was done, leaving CD4 and CD8 contributions mixed. Pathologically expanded recipient clonotypes increased progressively from day 30 to day 180 as diversity fell.

Details on this clone: Its antigen is not identified.

Method: immunoSEQ multiplex PCR; TCRdb's copy keeps in-frame clones and lacks some. The sample records over 25,000 clones, nearly 97% being singletons. The length of the CDR3 is 16 residues. The germline V and J ends were trimmed by 2 bases and 5 bases, with 15 bases remaining between them. Germline lookup yields CDR1 MGHRA and CDR2 YSYEKL. The chain joins TRBV4-1 to TRBJ2-2; D may be TRBD1 (5 bases). The sequenced material came from peripheral blood mononuclear cells. The clonotype comes from a man aged 45-60 years in good health. Some clones in this sample may be carry-over from other donors' samples. The CDR3 DNA is TGCGCCAGCAGCCAAAGATCTGGGGCCGGGACCGGGGAGCTGTTTTTT. It is translated as CASSQRSGAGTGELFF.